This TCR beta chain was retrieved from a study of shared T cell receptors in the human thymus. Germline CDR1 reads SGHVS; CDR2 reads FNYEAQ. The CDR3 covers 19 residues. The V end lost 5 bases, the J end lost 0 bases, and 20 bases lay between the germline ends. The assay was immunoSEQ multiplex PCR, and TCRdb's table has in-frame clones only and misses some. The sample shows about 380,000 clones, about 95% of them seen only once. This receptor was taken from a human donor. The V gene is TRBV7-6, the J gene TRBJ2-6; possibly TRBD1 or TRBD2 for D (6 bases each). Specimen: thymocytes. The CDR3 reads CASSPQGLATYSGANVLTF. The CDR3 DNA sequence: TGTGCCAGCAGCCCTCAGGGGCTAGCGACTTACTCTGGGGCCAACGTCCTGACTTTC. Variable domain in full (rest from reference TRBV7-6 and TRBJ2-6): GAGVSQSPRYKVTKRGQDVALRCDPISGHVSLYWYRQALGQGPEFLTYFNYEAQQDKSGLPNDRFSAERPEGSISTLTIQRTEQRDSAMYRCASSPQGLATYSGANVLTFGAGSRLTVL.